This T cell receptor (beta chain) was recovered during a study of beta chain features in type 1 diabetes. Study details: All of the samples together had roughly 98 million sorted cells examined.

Every bit of the isolated RNA underwent reverse transcription, so sequencing read expressed TCRB transcripts. Profiled with immunoSEQ multiplex PCR; TCRdb holds only in-frame clones, not every one. This table holds more than 150,000 clones, about 13% found once. V lost 6 bases to trimming and J lost 3 bases, with 15 bases between them. CDR1 SQVTM and CDR2 ANQGSEA come from the germline V gene. The CDR3 runs 14 residues. Via CD45RO/CCR7/CD25/CD127/CD95/CD27, cells of the CD4+ naive, central memory, regulatory and stem cell-like memory subsets were sorted. This clone was seen a few times. The antigen remains unidentified. Findings and caveats of the study: TCRB CDR3s from Type 1 diabetes patients were moderately but significantly shorter in all four CD4+ subsets. Healthy donors had naive, central memory and Treg TCRB repertoires that appeared less similar than those seen among patients.

The source material was central memory CD4+ T cells from blood. The TCR sequence derives from a woman under 30 in good health. V usage is TRBV29-1 and J usage is TRBJ1-5; D is uncertain. The DNA of the CDR3 is TGCAGCGTCTCTGAGGCCGGGAACAATCAGCCCCAGCATTTT. Its protein is CSVSEAGNNQPQHF. Full variable domain (remainder filled in from reference TRBV29-1 and TRBJ1-5): SAVISQKPSRDICQRGTSLTIQCQVDSQVTMMFWYRQQPGQSLTLIATANQGSEATYESGFVIDKFPISRPNLTFSTLTVSNMSPEDSSIYLCSVSEAGNNQPQHFGDGTRLSIL.